This T cell receptor (beta chain) was documented in a study of shared clonotypes between healthy human individuals. Whole-study findings and limits: Several donors held 5% to 5.5% of naive CD4 clonotypes in common.

The CDR3 spans 16 residues. Germline V lookup: CDR1 MNHEY, CDR2 SVGAGI. V dropped 0 bases and J dropped 10; count of bases not matched to a gene: 11. About this clone: Its matching antigen is unknown.

It was around 180 ng DNA, 28,000 or so T cell genomes, that sorted-subset replicate PCRs used. Clones were read by immunoSEQ multiplex PCR, and TCRdb kept only the in-frame ones, dropping some. Among about 510,000 clones, 96% were seen once, and the ten largest hold about 0.054%. The sequencing input was naive CD4+ T cells sorted from blood. Documented subset: CD45RA+ positively selected. This chain uses TRBV6-5 with TRBJ2-1; 8 bases align to TRBD1. This TCR derives from a woman in her twenties or thirties in good health. The CDR3 spells CASSYSRRTGRLEQFF. For the CDR3, the DNA is TGTGCCAGCAGTTACTCTAGGCGGACAGGGAGGTTGGAGCAGTTCTTC.